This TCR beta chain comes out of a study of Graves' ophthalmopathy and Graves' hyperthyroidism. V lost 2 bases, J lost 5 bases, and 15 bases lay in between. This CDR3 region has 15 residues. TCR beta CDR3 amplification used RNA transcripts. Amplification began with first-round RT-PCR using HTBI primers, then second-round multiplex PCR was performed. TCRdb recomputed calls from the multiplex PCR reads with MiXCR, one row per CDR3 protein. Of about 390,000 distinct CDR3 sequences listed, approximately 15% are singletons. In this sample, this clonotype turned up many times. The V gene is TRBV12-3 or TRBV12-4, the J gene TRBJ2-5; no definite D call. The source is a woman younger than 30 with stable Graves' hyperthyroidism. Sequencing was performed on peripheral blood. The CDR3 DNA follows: TGTGCCAGCAGTTTATTATCGAACAGTAGGGAGACCCAGTACTTC. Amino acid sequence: CASSLLSNSRETQYF.